This TCR beta chain was found in a study of cytomegalovirus exposure and HLA in healthy donors. The study, taken as a whole, reports: Earlier results showed most TCR beta V segments being productive about 87% or about 30% of the time. According to a later analysis, most TCR beta chains associated with CMV appeared HLA-restricted.

Germline-derived CDR1 and CDR2 are MNHEY and SMNVEV (reference sequence). The CDR3 contains 15 residues. Trimming shortened V by 3 bases and J by 3 bases, and 14 bases separated the two germline ends. PCR used 60 Vbeta primers and 13 Jbeta primers. Data came from immunoSEQ multiplex PCR; TCRdb stores just in-frame clones and leaves some out. The table shows over 150,000 clones, with approximately 80% occurring only once. Points on this clone: Antigen: not known.

The material sequenced was PBMCs. This chain connects TRBV27 to TRBJ1-1; D gene unclear. The sequence was obtained from a woman between 35 and 50 years old in good health and CMV-seropositive. In nucleotides, the CDR3 is TGTGCCAGCAGTTTTAGCCGGGGAAGGCACACTGAAGCTTTCTTT. Its translation is CASSFSRGRHTEAFF.